This TCR beta chain was sequenced for a study of shared clonotypes between healthy human individuals. In the study overall: There were three CD4 naive, three CD4 memory, two CD8 naive and one CD8 memory plates per donor. Overall study results and limits: Sampling covered nothing but blood. Tissue TCR repertoires likely differ from those found in blood.

CD45RO-negative CD8 cells positively selected for CCR7 made up the naive population, which excluded terminally differentiated effector memory CD45RA+ cells. Trimming removed 1 base from V and 0 bases from J, with 16 bases in between. Germline V gives CDR1 SGHKS, CDR2 YYEKEE (reference sequence). This CDR3 contains 17 residues. Here immunoSEQ multiplex PCR was the method, and the copy in TCRdb shows in-frame clones only, minus some. Here the sample spans about 750,000 clones, about 92% being singletons. As for this clone: What it recognizes is unknown.

Sequencing was carried out using naive CD8+ T cells sorted from blood. This TCR came from a man aged 30 to 45 in good health. The V gene is TRBV5-5, the J gene TRBJ1-1; tentative D call: TRBD1 (6 bases). Here the CDR3 reads CASSLWGGAGLNTEAFF. CDR3 coding DNA: TGTGCCAGCAGCTTGTGGGGGGGCGCAGGGCTGAACACTGAAGCTTTCTTT.